This TCR beta chain was profiled in a study of blood T cell repertoires in COVID-19. Overall study context: Some COVID-19 samples were acute and others convalescent; all came from the United States, Italy and Spain.

This clone has a handful of counts. The method was immunoSEQ multiplex PCR; TCRdb's version includes in-frame clones alone and lacks a portion of them. This table has under 200,000 clones, around 80% appearing once. The CDR3 extends over 12 amino acids. Germline CDR1 reads KGHSH; CDR2 reads LQKENI. Trimming removed 3 bases at V and 5 bases at J, with 5 bases between. The sequencing input was PBMCs or T cells enriched from blood (not recorded which). This receptor was identified in a woman aged 55-75 years who had recovered from COVID-19. This chain connects TRBV18 to TRBJ1-3; D is undetermined. This CDR3 reads CASSPGRNTIYF. CDR3 bases: TGTGCCAGCTCACCCGGTAGAAACACCATATATTTT.